The clone carrying this T cell receptor beta chain was counted between two and nine times. What it recognizes is unknown. The data derive from a study of shared clonotypes between healthy human individuals. Replicate PCRs run on sorted subsets employed 200 ng DNA, roughly 30,000 T cell genomes. Assay: immunoSEQ multiplex PCR; the TCRdb copy retains only in-frame clones and omits some. Of roughly 650,000 clones detected, roughly 96% appear once; the ten largest clones hold roughly 0.1%. Terminally differentiated effector memory CD45RA+ cells were excluded from the naive CD8 cells, which were CD45RO-negative and positively selected for CCR7. The length of the CDR3 is 15 residues. The V gene lost 2 bases and the J gene lost 6 bases, with 15 bases spanning the gap. The germline V gene encodes CDR1 SGDLS and CDR2 YYNGEE. Study-wide points: Blood was the sole source, and tissue repertoires probably differ.

The clonotype was recovered from a woman in her thirties in good health. This chain connects TRBV9 to TRBJ2-1; tentatively, D is TRBD2 (6 bases). Specimen: naive CD8+ T cells sorted from blood. The CDR3, as DNA: TGTGCCAGCAGCGTCAGCTGGGGGGAGGTCAATGAGCAGTTCTTC. It is translated as CASSVSWGEVNEQFF.